This TCR beta chain was found in a study of cytomegalovirus exposure and HLA in healthy donors. PCR involved 60 Vbeta and 13 Jbeta primers. Sequencing used immunoSEQ multiplex PCR; TCRdb keeps in-frame clones, though not all of them. The repertoire holds around 140,000 clones, with around 70% as singletons. Notes on this clone: The target antigen is unknown.

The CDR3 loop spans 18 amino acids. Notes on the study in general: Most of the TCR beta V segments (in an earlier analysis) were productive either about 87% or about 30% of the time. Usually a TCR sequence was rare, but some public TCRs were found in many donors.

This sequence joins TRBV21-1 and TRBJ2-1; the DNA was not compared with TRBD2, the D call given in the table. TRBV21-1 is a recognized pseudogene. The source is an older woman in good health and CMV-seropositive. Sequencing used PBMCs. CDR3 bases: TGTGCCAGCAGCGGGACTAGCGGGAGGCCAAGCTCCTACAATGAGCAGTTCTTC. Translated: CASSGTSGRPSSYNEQFF.